Shown below are 9 T cell receptor beta chains from a single sample sequenced in a study of blood T cell repertoires in COVID-19. TCRdb's table, derived via immunoSEQ multiplex PCR, lists solely in-frame clones and lacks some. This sample has approximately 290,000 clones, with around 91% found just once. Sequencing was done on a sample of PBMCs or T cells enriched from blood (not recorded which). These receptors all stem from a woman younger than 30 with acute COVID-19.

This sequence joins TRBV7-2 and TRBJ2-1; 10 bases agree with TRBD2. CDR3 size: 15 residues. V shed 3 bases, J shed 7 bases, and the junction held 6 bases outside the gene matches. Germline loops: CDR1 SGHTA, CDR2 FQGNSA. Here the CDR3 DNA reads TGTGCCAGCAGCTTCGGACTAGCGGACAATAATGAGCAGTTCTTC. As protein: CASSFGLADNNEQFF.

This chain joins TRBV28 and TRBJ1-1, with 7 positions matching TRBD1. Germline V gene lookup returns CDR1 MDHEN and CDR2 SYDVKM. V dropped 2 bases and J dropped 4; count of bases not matched to a gene: 4. CDR3 length equals 14 residues. The CDR3 loop reads CASSLNRGGTEAFF. The CDR3 DNA is TGTGCCAGCAGTTTAAACAGGGGAGGCACTGAAGCTTTCTTT.

This chain connects TRBV4-1 to TRBJ1-3, with D possibly matching TRBD1 (5 bases). This CDR3 spans 19 amino acids. The ends were cut back, 0 bases at V and 0 bases at J, with 18 bases in the middle. CDR1 is MGHRA, CDR2 YSYEKL, per germline. In DNA form, the CDR3 reads TGCGCCAGCAGCCAAGATAAGTGGCAGGGCACCTTCTCTGGAAACACCATATATTTT. Translated, it gives CASSQDKWQGTFSGNTIYF.

The chain carries TRBV5-6 and TRBJ1-5; TRBD1 might be the D (5 bases). This CDR3 is 13 amino acids long. Germline CDR1 SGHDT, CDR2 YYEEEE. Trimming removed 2 bases from V and 2 bases from J, with 5 bases in between. CDR3 sequence: CASSLQGNQPQHF. The DNA of the CDR3 is TGTGCCAGCAGCTTACAGGGCAATCAGCCCCAGCATTTT.

This chain connects TRBV7-9 to TRBJ1-1; 9 bases match TRBD1. V lost 0 bases and J lost 5; bases outside the gene matches: 7. CDR1 and CDR2 (germline): SEHNR, FQNEAQ (reference sequence). CDR3 length: 16 amino acids. CDR3 amino acids: CASSLAYGGQGTEAFF. The CDR3 DNA reads TGTGCCAGCAGCTTAGCCTACGGGGGACAGGGTACTGAAGCTTTCTTT.

In this sample, this clone turned up once. This same CDR3 is encoded by further DNA sequences in the sample. This rearrangement joins TRBV29-1 to TRBJ1-1, with D hard to call. The CDR3 has 13 amino acids. Trimming cost V 1 base and J 0 bases, with 6 bases left between them. From germline, CDR1 is SQVTM and CDR2 ANQGSEA. The CDR3: CSVEGRMNTEAFF. The CDR3 region has the DNA TGCAGCGTTGAAGGGAGGATGAACACTGAAGCTTTCTTT.

V usage is TRBV6-5 and J usage is TRBJ2-1, with 10 nucleotides matching TRBD1. This CDR3 has 16 residues. J was trimmed by 0 bases and V by 4 bases; bases with no gene match: 3. The germline CDR1 and CDR2 sequences are MNHEY and SVGAGI. The CDR3 region has the DNA TGTGCCAGCAGTTCGGACAGGGGGGTCTCCTACAATGAGCAGTTCTTC. This sequence encodes CASSSDRGVSYNEQFF.

This clone has a single count. This chain uses TRBV19 with TRBJ1-5; perhaps TRBD1 as D (6 bases). The CDR3 is 19 amino acids. The V and J ends lost 3 bases and 0 bases respectively, with 21 bases between them. Per the germline V gene, CDR1 is LNHDA and CDR2 is SQIVND (reference sequence). DNA for the CDR3: TGTGCCAGTAGTATTTTTGTTGGACAGAGAGATTATAGCAATCAGCCCCAGCATTTT. This encodes CASSIFVGQRDYSNQPQHF. Drawing the rest from reference TRBV19 and TRBJ1-5, the complete variable domain is DGGITQSPKYLFRKEGQNVTLSCEQNLNHDAMYWYRQDPGQGLRLIYYSQIVNDFQKGDIAEGYSVSREKKESFPLTVTSAQKNPTAFYLCASSIFVGQRDYSNQPQHFGDGTRLSIL.

V is TRBV28 and J is TRBJ1-5; D is ambiguous. V lost 4 bases, J lost 6 bases, and 7 bases lay in between. Germline V gives CDR1 MDHEN, CDR2 SYDVKM. The CDR3 is 12 residues long. CDR3 amino acids: CASSSGSQPQHF. DNA of the CDR3: TGTGCCAGCAGTTCAGGAAGTCAGCCCCAGCATTTT.